Shown below are 20 T cell receptor beta chains from a single sample sequenced in a study of molecular identifiers for immune sequencing clone quantification. TCRdb called the PCR reads again in MiXCR, with one record for every CDR3 protein. Of around 100,000 distinct CDR3 sequences listed, 35% to 40% are singletons. What was sequenced was naive CD8+ T cells from blood, with Jurkat cell RNA spiked in. Described subset: FACS-sorted CD8+CD4-CCR7+CD45RA+ naive T cells. These receptors all come from a human donor in good health. Some libraries in this study had Jurkat cell RNA spiked in.

This clonotype was seen at least ten times. The J gene is TRBJ2-3, the V gene TRBV18; no clear D gene. CDR1 KGHSH and CDR2 LQKENI come from the germline V gene. This CDR3 spans 15 amino acids. V dropped 0 bases and J dropped 2 bases, with 9 bases sitting between them. CDR3: CASSPPALITDTQYF. The CDR3, as DNA: TGTGCCAGCTCACCACCGGCTCTAATCACAGATACGCAGTATTTT.

The chain uses TRBV10-3 and TRBJ1-1; the D gene is possibly TRBD1 (6 bases). Trimming took off 4 bases at V and 1 base at J, with 13 bases between the two ends. The CDR3 spans 15 residues. CDR1 is ENHRY and CDR2 is SYGVKD in the germline V gene. CDR3 DNA: TGTGCCATCAGTGGGGAGGGGGGTTCGAACACTGAAGCTTTCTTT. Its protein is CAISGEGGSNTEAFF.

At least ten counts were recorded for this clonotype. The genes are TRBV13 and TRBJ2-3; 10 bases line up with TRBD2. Trimming at V came to 5 bases and at J to 7 bases, leaving 6 bases not matched to a gene. The CDR3 loop spans 14 amino acids. Germline lookup yields CDR1 PRHDT and CDR2 FYEKMQ (reference sequence). The CDR3 loop reads CASSHGTSDYTQYF. The CDR3, as DNA: TGTGCCAGCAGCCACGGGACTAGCGATTATACGCAGTATTTT.

To note about this clonotype: One base away lies a much larger clone, so this may be a sequencing read error. This rearrangement joins TRBV2 to TRBJ2-7, with TRBD2 as a possible D gene (6 bases). Trimming removed 6 bases at V and 2 bases at J, with 20 bases between. This CDR3 comprises 16 residues. Germline loops: CDR1 SNHLY, CDR2 FYNNEI. CDR3: CASSSSLGAGAYEQYF. CDR3 nucleotide sequence: TGTGCCAGCAGCTCGAGCCTGGGAGCGGGTGCCTACGAGCAGTACTTC. The whole variable domain, remainder taken from reference TRBV2 and TRBJ2-7, is EPEVTQTPSHQVTQMGQEVILRCVPISNHLYFYWYRQILGQKVEFLVSFYNNEISEKSEIFDDQFSVERPDGSNFTLKIRSTKLEDSAMYFCASSSSLGAGAYEQYFGPGTRLTVT.

This clonotype came up many times. This chain connects TRBV28 to TRBJ1-1, with D unclear. V dropped 8 bases and J dropped 7 bases, with 20 bases sitting between them. Per the germline V gene, CDR1 is MDHEN and CDR2 is SYDVKM. The CDR3 length is 14 residues. The CDR3 protein is CASVPAAPADEAFF. CDR3 nucleotide sequence: TGTGCCAGCGTCCCCGCAGCCCCGGCTGATGAAGCTTTCTTT.

This clonotype was detected ten times or more. The chain joins TRBV19 to TRBJ1-1, with no clear D. In germline, CDR1 is LNHDA, CDR2 SQIVND (reference sequence). With 5 bases removed from V and 4 bases from J, the gap between germline ends came to 8 bases. The CDR3 covers 12 residues. CDR3 protein: CASSGRFTEAFF. CDR3 DNA sequence: TGTGCCAGTAGTGGCAGATTCACTGAAGCTTTCTTT.

This clonotype was counted at least ten times. This sequence joins TRBV7-2 and TRBJ2-5; D ambiguous. The germline V and J ends were trimmed by 5 bases and 2 bases, with 9 bases remaining between them. Germline V gene data show CDR1 as SGHTA and CDR2 as FQGNSA. This CDR3 region has 13 residues. CDR3: CASSATRQETQYF. DNA of the CDR3: TGTGCCAGCAGCGCCACCCGACAAGAGACCCAGTACTTC.

V gene TRBV12-3 or TRBV12-4 combines with J gene TRBJ2-1, with D possibly being TRBD2 (6 bases). V dropped 8 bases and J dropped 6 bases, with 14 bases sitting between them. The CDR3 loop spans 13 amino acids. CDR3 residues: CASAPGAVNEQFF. CDR3 nucleotides: TGTGCCAGCGCCCCGGGAGCGGTCAATGAGCAGTTCTTC.

On this clonotype itself: Being one base from a much bigger clone, this may be a read error. V usage is TRBV4-3 and J usage is TRBJ1-1; the D is unclear. Germline CDR1 is LGHNA and CDR2 is YSLEER. V shed 1 base and J shed 10 bases, with 16 bases lying between them. The CDR3 runs 14 residues. CDR3 bases: TGCGCCAGCAGCCAAGTCCACCTTTTCCCTGCAGCTTTCTTT. It codes for CASSQVHLFPAAFF.

The chain recombines TRBV21-1 with TRBJ2-3; whether TRBD1, the table's D call, matches the DNA was not checked. TRBV21-1 is noted as a pseudogene. The CDR3 loop spans 16 amino acids. The CDR3 region is CASSKGGFSLTDTQYF. CDR3 DNA sequence: TGTGCCAGCAGCAAGGGGGGATTCTCCCTCACAGATACGCAGTATTTT.

The chain couples TRBV10-2 to TRBJ2-2; D gene uncertain. Germline V lookup: CDR1 WSHSY, CDR2 SAAADI. The CDR3 covers 13 residues. V lost 10 bases and J 0 bases, leaving 9 bases between the germline ends. The CDR3 bases are TGCGCCACCTCTTGGGCGAACACCGGGGAGCTGTTTTTT. Its protein product is CATSWANTGELFF.

At least ten counts were recorded for this clonotype. The rearrangement uses TRBV5-1 and TRBJ2-3; 7 bases agree with TRBD1. The CDR3 spans 14 residues. Germline V gives CDR1 SGHRS, CDR2 YFSETQ. With 4 bases clipped from V and 1 base from J, the junction kept 3 bases outside the gene matches. This chain's CDR3 is CASSTGQGTDTQYF. CDR3 nucleotides: TGCGCCAGCAGCACAGGACAGGGCACAGATACGCAGTATTTT.

A word on this clonotype: A junction boundary mismatches the germline segment, possibly from a read error. The V and J genes are TRBV28 and TRBJ1-5; TRBD1 matches at 7 bases. The length of the CDR3 is 13 residues. From germline, CDR1 is MDHEN and CDR2 SYDVKM. CDR3 loop: CACSGTDNQPQHF. CDR3 nucleotides: TGTGCCTGCAGCGGGACAGATAATCAGCCCCAGCATTTT.

The gene calls are TRBV28 and TRBJ1-1; tentatively, D is TRBD1 (5 bases). The V end lost 5 bases, the J end lost 0 bases, and 16 bases lay between the germline ends. Germline V gene sequence: CDR1 MDHEN, CDR2 SYDVKM. The CDR3 length is 16 residues. In nucleotides, the CDR3 is TGTGCCAGCAGTCGGAGACAGATACTTATGAACACTGAAGCTTTCTTT. Its protein is CASSRRQILMNTEAFF.

This clonotype was picked up a small number of times. This sequence joins TRBV20-1 and TRBJ2-7; weak D call: TRBD1 (5 bases). CDR3 length: 13 residues. Germline CDR1 DFQATT, CDR2 SNEGSKA (reference sequence). Trimming left V 4 bases short and J 5 bases short, with 15 bases between. CDR3 DNA: TGCAGTGCTACTACGACAGAAGGGCACGAGCAGTACTTC. Translated: CSATTTEGHEQYF.

The V call is TRBV28, the J call TRBJ2-7; 8 nucleotides agree with TRBD1. In germline, CDR1 is MDHEN, CDR2 SYDVKM. The V segment lost 2 bases and the J segment 3 bases; nucleotides outside the gene matches: 3. The CDR3 covers 14 residues. The CDR3 DNA sequence: TGTGCCAGCAGTTTAAGGACAGGGATCTACGAGCAGTACTTC. Its translation is CASSLRTGIYEQYF.

This chain links TRBV20-1 with TRBJ2-5; 15 nucleotides align to TRBD2. The CDR3 runs to 19 residues. Germline loops: CDR1 DFQATT, CDR2 SNEGSKA (reference sequence). The CDR3 DNA reads TGCACCTCAGATGGACCCGGACTAGCGGGAGGGCCTCTTCAAGAGACCCAGTACTTC. It yields the protein CTSDGPGLAGGPLQETQYF.

A note on this clonotype: This sequence may be a read error, since a much larger clone differs from it by one base. The chain joins TRBV4-2 to TRBJ2-1; 11 bases fit TRBD2. This CDR3 has 15 amino acids. CDR1 LGHNA and CDR2 YNFKEQ come from the germline V gene. This CDR3 reads CASRELAGDYGEQSF. CDR3 bases: TGTGCCAGCAGAGAACTAGCGGGAGATTACGGTGAGCAGTCCTTC.

This clonotype has more than one count but fewer than ten. J is TRBJ2-1 and V is TRBV7-2, with TRBD1 matching 9 bases. This CDR3 contains 17 residues. Germline lookup yields CDR1 SGHTA and CDR2 FQGNSA. The V segment lost 1 base and the J segment 9 bases; nucleotides outside the gene matches: 13. The CDR3 DNA is TGTGCCAGCAGCTTAGGTCTTGGGACAGGGAAGGGAAGTGAGCAGTTCTTC. Protein product: CASSLGLGTGKGSEQFF.

This chain's CDR3 is CASSLWTGENPDTQYF. The CDR3 nucleotides are TGTGCCAGCAGCTTATGGACAGGGGAAAATCCAGATACGCAGTATTTT. The V gene is TRBV7-6, the J gene TRBJ2-3; 9 nucleotides line up with TRBD1. The CDR3 extends over 16 amino acids. CDR1 SGHVS and CDR2 FNYEAQ come from the germline V gene. The V and J ends lost 2 bases and 4 bases, in that order; junction bases with no gene match: 7.